The rows below give T cell receptor beta chains drawn from one sample of a study of T cell responses to AZD1222 COVID-19 vaccine. The assay was immunoSEQ multiplex PCR, and TCRdb's table has in-frame clones only and misses some. Among 130,000 or so clones, about 93% were seen once, and the ten largest hold roughly 7.2%. Sequenced material: peripheral blood, taken on day 0 of AZD1222 vaccination. The receptors derive from an adult in good health. The CDR3 runs from the conserved cysteine through the conserved F or W. The D gene is left open where the match is weak. The size of a clone is reported for some rows only, either as once, few or many, or as a class for expanded clones.

TRBJ1-1 | - | TRBV19 | - | TGTGCCAGTAGTATACGTACCGACGAAGTGGGCACTGAAGCTTTCTTT | CASSIRTDEVGTEAFF
TRBJ2-7 | - | TRBV5-1 | TRBD2 | TGCGCCAGCAGCCCGGCCAGCGGGAGTTACGAGCAGTACTTC | CASSPASGSYEQYF
TRBJ1-1 | - | TRBV18 | - | TGTGCCAGCTCACCAACCAAGAACACTGAAGCTTTCTTT | CASSPTKNTEAFF
TRBJ2-1 | - | TRBV30 | TRBD1 | TGTGCCTGGGATAGGGGACAGGGGCCCTACAATGAGCAGTTCTTC | CAWDRGQGPYNEQFF
TRBJ2-3 | - | TRBV7-9 | TRBD1 | TGTGCCAGCAGCTTAGAAGGGGACAGGGGTGGAGATACGCAGTATTTT | CASSLEGDRGGDTQYF
TRBJ2-7 | - | TRBV6-5 | TRBD1 | TGTGCCAGCAGCCTCGACAGGGCCTACTACGAGCAGTACTTC | CASSLDRAYYEQYF
TRBJ2-7 | - | TRBV28 | - | TGTGCCAGCAGTTTAGATAAAGGAAGGACCAGAAAGCCCTACGAGCAGTACTTC | CASSLDKGRTRKPYEQYF
TRBJ2-5 | - | TRBV6-2/TRBV6-3 | - | TGTGCCAGCAGTAGTTATGTAGGACAAGAGACCCAGTACTTC | CASSSYVGQETQYF
TRBJ1-5 | - | TRBV6-5 | - | TGTGCCAGCAGTCCAATCCACGGTAGCAATCAGCCCCAGCATTTT | CASSPIHGSNQPQHF
TRBJ1-2 | - | TRBV5-1 | - | TGCGCCAGCAGCTTGGTGATAGGGGACTATGGCTACACCTTC | CASSLVIGDYGYTF
TRBJ2-7 | - | TRBV19 | - | TGCGCCAGTAGTATCGCCGTCGGTCCCTACGAGCAGTACTTC | CASSIAVGPYEQYF
TRBJ2-2 | - | TRBV4-1 | TRBD2 | TGCGCCAGCAGCCAAGGAACTAGCGGGAGGGCCCTAAGCGGGGAGCTGTTTTTT | CASSQGTSGRALSGELFF
TRBJ1-1 | - | TRBV6-5 | - | TGTGCCAGCAGCTATACTATAACAGTTACCACTGAAGCTTTCTTT | CASSYTITVTTEAFF
TRBJ2-3 | - | TRBV30 | - | TGTGCCTGGAGCCTCCCGGGAGCCTCTGGAGCGCAGTATTTT | CAWSLPGASGAQYF
TRBJ1-1 | - | TRBV4-3 | - | TGCGCCAGCAGCCAAGACGGAGACACTGAAGCTTTCTTT | CASSQDGDTEAFF
TRBJ2-1 | - | TRBV30 | - | TGTGCCTGGAGTGCAGGGGCTTGGAATGAGCAGTTCTTC | CAWSAGAWNEQFF
TRBJ1-5 | - | TRBV9 | - | TGTGCCAGCAGCGTCTCGTACAGCAATCAGCCCCAGCATTTT | CASSVSYSNQPQHF
TRBJ2-6 | - | TRBV6-5 | - | TGTGCCAGCAGTCGCCCCAGAGCTGGGGCCAACGTCCTGACTTTC | CASSRPRAGANVLTF
TRBJ2-7 | - | TRBV4-2 | TRBD2 | TGTGCCAGCAGCCAAGAGGGGGGGAGCTCCTACGAGCAGTACTTC | CASSQEGGSSYEQYF
TRBJ2-7 | - | TRBV9 | - | TGTGCCAGCAGCGTAGCTACTGGGGGGCGCTTCAACGAGCAGTACTTC | CASSVATGGRFNEQYF
TRBJ2-7 | - | TRBV4-1 | - | TGCGCCAGCAGCCCTAGACCCAAGGAAGAGCAGTACTTC | CASSPRPKEEQYF
TRBJ1-3 | - | TRBV10-1 | TRBD1 | TGCGCCAGCAAATATAGAATACCGGGACAGGGGCCGCCTGGAAACACCATATATTTT | CASKYRIPGQGPPGNTIYF
TRBJ2-1 | - | TRBV4-1 | - | TGCGCCAGCAGCCAAGAACAACAGGCCGCCTACAATGAGCAGTTCTTC | CASSQEQQAAYNEQFF
TRBJ2-1 | - | TRBV3-1/TRBV3-2 | - | TGTGCCAGCAGCCAAGGGAATGAGCAGTTCTTC | CASSQGNEQFF
TRBJ2-7 | - | TRBV4-2 | TRBD2 | TGTGCCAGCAGCCAAGATGAGGGCGGGAGGGTCCTACTCTACGAGCAGTACTTC | CASSQDEGGRVLLYEQYF
TRBJ2-1 | - | TRBV10-3 | TRBD2 | TGTGCCATCAGTGAGGGCGGAAGCGGGAGCTCCTACAATGAGCAGTTCTTC | CAISEGGSGSSYNEQFF
TRBJ2-2 | - | TRBV19 | - | TGTGCCAGTAGTTGGGGGGGGGAGCTGTTTTTT | CASSWGGELFF
TRBJ1-6 | - | TRBV11-2 | TRBD1 | TGTGCCAGCAGCCTAATCCGGACAGGCGGTCACTCCTATAATTCACCCCTCCACTTT | CASSLIRTGGHSYNSPLHF
TRBJ1-1 | - | TRBV19 | - | TGTGCCAGTGGACAGACGAACACTGAAGCTTTCTTT | CASGQTNTEAFF
TRBJ1-1 | - | TRBV19 | - | TGTGCCAGTAGTATAGAGGGGGGGTTTATGGCTTTCTTT | CASSIEGGFMAFF
TRBJ1-6 | - | TRBV11-3 | - | TGTGCCCCTTCATGGGCCAGCCCTAATTCACCCCTCCACTTT | CAPSWASPNSPLHF
TRBJ1-1 | - | TRBV7-9 | - | TGTGCCAGCAGCCCCCAAGGCGCTGAAGCTTTCTTT | CASSPQGAEAFF
TRBJ1-1 | - | TRBV13 | TRBD1 | TGTGCCAGCAGCCTAGGGACAGGGGGCACTGAAGCTTTCTTT | CASSLGTGGTEAFF
TRBJ2-2 | - | TRBV29-1 | - | TGCAGCGTTGCGTTGAGTGGGGAGCTGTTTTTT | CSVALSGELFF
TRBJ2-5 | - | TRBV9 | TRBD1 | TGTGCCAGCAGCAAAGGGACAGTTCAAGAGACCCAGTACTTC | CASSKGTVQETQYF
TRBJ1-5 | - | TRBV19 | - | TGTGCCAGTCACGGACGGCAGGCCACCCAGCCCCAGCATTTT | CASHGRQATQPQHF
TRBJ2-7 | few | TRBV7-9 | - | TGTGCCAGCAGCCCGAGCTACGAGCAGTACTTC | CASSPSYEQYF
TRBJ2-1 | - | TRBV12-3/TRBV12-4 | - | TGTGCCAGCAAGGGCTTATACAATGAGCAGTTCTTC | CASKGLYNEQFF
TRBJ1-4 | - | TRBV3-1/TRBV3-2 | - | TGTGCCAGCAGCCAAGATTCGTCCTTTTGGTCGGGTGAAAAACTGTTTTTT | CASSQDSSFWSGEKLFF
TRBJ2-7 | - | TRBV6-2/TRBV6-3 | TRBD1 | TGTGCCAGCAGTGTCCCGGGACAGGGCGACTACGAGCAGTACTTC | CASSVPGQGDYEQYF
TRBJ2-7 | - | TRBV19 | TRBD2 | TGTGCCAGTAGGTCTAGCGGGAACCCGGAGCAGTACTTC | CASRSSGNPEQYF
TRBJ2-3 | - | TRBV2 | TRBD2 | TGTGCCAGCAGTGGGGTTTTAGCGGGAGGACTAGATACGCAGTATTTT | CASSGVLAGGLDTQYF
TRBJ1-4 | - | TRBV4-1 | - | TGCGCCAGCAGCCAAGAACCCAGGGCCTTTAATGAAAAACTGTTTTTT | CASSQEPRAFNEKLFF
TRBJ2-7 | - | TRBV4-2 | - | TGTGCCAGCAGCCAAGAGAGACAGGCCTACGAGCAGTACTTC | CASSQERQAYEQYF
TRBJ2-3 | - | TRBV6-2/TRBV6-3 | - | TGTGCCAGCAGGCCTATTGAAAGCCCCTCAGATACGCAGTATTTT | CASRPIESPSDTQYF
TRBJ1-2 | - | TRBV2 | - | TGTGCCAGCACTGAGGGAACAGCAAACTATGGCTACACCTTC | CASTEGTANYGYTF
TRBJ2-7 | - | TRBV7-8 | - | TGTGCCAGCAGCCCCGGTGGTCGCGGGGCCTACGAGCAGTACTTC | CASSPGGRGAYEQYF
TRBJ1-3 | - | TRBV21-1 | - | TGTGCCAGCAGCAAACCACAGGGGGTCTCTGGAAACACCATATATTTT | CASSKPQGVSGNTIYF
TRBJ2-2 | - | TRBV11-2 | TRBD1 | TGTGCCAGCAGCTTAGTCCGACAGGGGGTCACCGGGGAGCTGTTTTTT | CASSLVRQGVTGELFF
TRBJ2-5 | - | TRBV10-2 | - | TGCGCCAGCTCTAGCGATTGGTCAGAGACCCAGTACTTC | CASSSDWSETQYF
TRBJ2-3 | - | TRBV20-1 | - | TGCAGTGCTAGAGACCGTACGGGGGAGTATTTT | CSARDRTGEYF
TRBJ2-1 | - | TRBV5-5 | - | TGTGCCAGCAGCTTGGTTAGCGACTACAATGAGCAGTTCTTC | CASSLVSDYNEQFF
TRBJ1-4 | few | TRBV19 | - | TGTGCCAGTAGCCCACTCGGGGAAAAACTGTTTTTT | CASSPLGEKLFF